The T cell receptor beta chain under discussion was sequenced for a study of blood T cell repertoires in COVID-19 (dated by TCRdb to 2018 to 2020). In the study overall: Collaborator samples came from the United States, Italy and Spain and covered acute and convalescent phases of COVID-19. The material from the prospective study consisted of cDNA or gDNA derived from T cells, B-cell-depleted T cells, or PBMCs. Subjects who had been exposed to COVID-19, were actively infected with it, or had recovered from it provided the deeply sampled blood TCRbeta repertoires that made up the dataset. The repertoires were made available in a free public database intended to serve as a resource for research on the immune response to SARS-CoV-2. Samples were obtained from the ongoing ImmuneRACE study (first 160 participants) and from over a thousand subjects provided by 6 global collaborators. Nearly every sample came with metadata listing a de-identified subject ID, COVID-19 status, age in years and sex. Where available, HLA class I and class II types were taken from metadata supplied by the sample provider and were not determined by assay-based typing. The research as a whole found: The amount of clinical and demographic metadata varied by source and participant and was provided uncurated.

V trim: 3 bases; J trim: 5 bases; unmatched bases: 12. The CDR3 holds 16 amino acids from the cysteine to the phenylalanine. The kept DNA is CDR3 alone, 48 bases in frame from the first base. CDR1 and CDR2 (LNHDA, SQIVND) derive from the germline V gene (reference sequence). Participants in the prospective study were enrolled through a virtual design, were aged about 18 to 90 years, and lived in about two dozen United States geographic areas. To assign participants to cohorts, the prospective study relied on clinical history that participants themselves reported in a screening survey and a study questionnaire. For ImmuneRACE Cohort 3, a participant was defined as recovered based on two consecutive negative NP/OP PCR tests, clearance by a healthcare professional, or resolution of symptoms. Each participant in the prospective study had whole blood, serum and a nasopharyngeal or oropharyngeal swab collected by mobile phlebotomists. Additional blood draws and questionnaires over an approximately 2-month period could optionally be provided by prospective study participants. Before DNA extraction, blood samples from the prospective study were shipped at room temperature or frozen.

Comments on this clone: The antigen this receptor binds is unknown. It has no much larger one-base neighbor in the sample; base qualities were not kept.

The immunoSEQ Assay, a bias-controlled multiplex PCR, was used to amplify TCRbeta CDR3 regions from genomic DNA. On the authors' methods: Nucleated cell counts per sample were estimated from amplification of reference gene primers within the assay. To quantify the absolute abundance of each unique TCRbeta CDR3 rearrangement, sequence reads were collapsed and filtered. For each sample, productive Simpson clonality was calculated by taking the square root of Simpson's diversity index across productive rearrangements. The table comes from immuneACCESS by way of TCRdb, which keeps in-frame sequences with V and J called. Part of the clones is missing from these tables; in studies checked, under half for an unresolved V gene and the rest for unknown reasons. V and J calls and clone size are those listed in that table; D and trimming were worked out from the DNA. The sample data list under 200,000 clones, and about 90% of these were observed just once. The ten largest clones capture over 7% of the sample.

The receptor was derived from a woman aged 50 to 65 who had recovered from COVID-19. This sequence uses TRBV19 and TRBJ1-1; TRBD1 aligns with 7 central bases. Source material: PBMCs or T cells enriched from blood (not recorded which). The CDR3: CASSIPGGAETTEAFF. The DNA reads as follows: TGTGCCAGTAGTATCCCAGGGGGAGCTGAGACTACTGAAGCTTTCTTT.